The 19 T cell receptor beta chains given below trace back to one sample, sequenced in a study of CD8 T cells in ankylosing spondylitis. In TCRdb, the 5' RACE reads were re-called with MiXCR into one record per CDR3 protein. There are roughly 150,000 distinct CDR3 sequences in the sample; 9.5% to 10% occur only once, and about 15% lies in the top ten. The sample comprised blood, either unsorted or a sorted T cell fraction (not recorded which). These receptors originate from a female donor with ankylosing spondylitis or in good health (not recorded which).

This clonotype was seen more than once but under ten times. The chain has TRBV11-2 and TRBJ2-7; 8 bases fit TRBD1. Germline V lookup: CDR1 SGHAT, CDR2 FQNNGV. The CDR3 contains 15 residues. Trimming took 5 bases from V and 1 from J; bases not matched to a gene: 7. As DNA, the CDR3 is TGTGCCAGCAGCCAGGGGAGGACAGGGTCCTACGAGCAGTACTTC. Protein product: CASSQGRTGSYEQYF.

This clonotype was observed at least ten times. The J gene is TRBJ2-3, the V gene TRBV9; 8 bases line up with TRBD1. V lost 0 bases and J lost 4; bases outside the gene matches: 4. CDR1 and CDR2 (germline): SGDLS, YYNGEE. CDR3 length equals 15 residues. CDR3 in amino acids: CASSVEGQGPDTQYF. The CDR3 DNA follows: TGTGCCAGCAGCGTAGAAGGACAGGGCCCAGATACGCAGTATTTT.

Here the CDR3 reads CASSLGTGMKGNTIYF. Here the CDR3 DNA reads TGTGCCAGCAGTTTAGGGACAGGGATGAAAGGAAACACCATATATTTT. This chain connects TRBV12-3 or TRBV12-4 to TRBJ1-3; 8 nucleotides align to TRBD1. The CDR3 length is 16 residues. The V gene end was trimmed by 1 base and the J gene end by 4 bases; junction bases not matched to a gene: 6.

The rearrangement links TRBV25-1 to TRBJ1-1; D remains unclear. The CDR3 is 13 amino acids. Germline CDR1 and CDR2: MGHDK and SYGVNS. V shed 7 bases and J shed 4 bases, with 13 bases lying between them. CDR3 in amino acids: CASIINEPTEAFF. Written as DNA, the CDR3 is TGTGCCAGCATTATCAACGAGCCCACTGAAGCTTTCTTT.

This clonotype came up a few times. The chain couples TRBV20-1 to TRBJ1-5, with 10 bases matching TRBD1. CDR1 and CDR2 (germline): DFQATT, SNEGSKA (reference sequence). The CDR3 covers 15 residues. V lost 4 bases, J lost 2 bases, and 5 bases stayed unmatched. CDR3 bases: TGCAGTGCTAAAGGGACAGGGGAAGGCAATCAGCCCCAGCATTTT. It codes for CSAKGTGEGNQPQHF.

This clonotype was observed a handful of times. For the CDR3, the DNA is TGTGCCAGCAGCCCCTCTAGCGGGGGCGGGGAGCTGTTTTTT. It is translated as CASSPSSGGGELFF. This chain links TRBV7-6 with TRBJ2-2, with TRBD2 matching over 10 bases. The CDR3 loop spans 14 amino acids. From germline, CDR1 is SGHVS and CDR2 FNYEAQ. The junction had 4 bases not matched to a gene; V was cut back by 5 bases and J by 7 bases.

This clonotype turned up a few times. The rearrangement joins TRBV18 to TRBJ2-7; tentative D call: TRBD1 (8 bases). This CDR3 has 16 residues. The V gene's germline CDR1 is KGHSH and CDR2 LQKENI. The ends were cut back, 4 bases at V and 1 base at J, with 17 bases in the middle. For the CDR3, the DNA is TGTGCCAGCTCACAATCTACAGGGGGGGAGTCCTACGAGCAGTACTTC. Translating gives CASSQSTGGESYEQYF.

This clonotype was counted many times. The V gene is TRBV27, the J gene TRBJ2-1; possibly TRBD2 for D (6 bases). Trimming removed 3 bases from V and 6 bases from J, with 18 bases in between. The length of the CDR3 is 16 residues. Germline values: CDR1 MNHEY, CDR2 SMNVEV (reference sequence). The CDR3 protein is CASSLGPGTVPNEQFF. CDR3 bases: TGTGCCAGCAGTTTGGGCCCCGGGACTGTTCCCAATGAGCAGTTCTTC.

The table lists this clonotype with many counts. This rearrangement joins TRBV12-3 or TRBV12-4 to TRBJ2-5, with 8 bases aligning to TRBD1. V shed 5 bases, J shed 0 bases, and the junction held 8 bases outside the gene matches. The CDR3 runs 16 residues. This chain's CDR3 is CASSPQGALYQETQYF. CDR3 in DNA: TGTGCCAGCAGTCCCCAGGGGGCTCTGTACCAAGAGACCCAGTACTTC.

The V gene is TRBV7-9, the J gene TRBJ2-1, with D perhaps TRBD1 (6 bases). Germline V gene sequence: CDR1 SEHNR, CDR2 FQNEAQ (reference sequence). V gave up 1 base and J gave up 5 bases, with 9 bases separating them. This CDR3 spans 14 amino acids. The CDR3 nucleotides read TGTGCCAGCAGCTTAGGGACAGAGAACAATGAGCAGTTCTTC. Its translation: CASSLGTENNEQFF.

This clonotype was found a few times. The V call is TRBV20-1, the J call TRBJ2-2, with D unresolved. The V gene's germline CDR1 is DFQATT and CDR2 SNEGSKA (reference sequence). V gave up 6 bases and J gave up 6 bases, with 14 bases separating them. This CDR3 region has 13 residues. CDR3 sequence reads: CSASDPASGELFF. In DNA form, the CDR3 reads TGCAGTGCCTCCGACCCGGCGTCCGGGGAGCTGTTTTTT.

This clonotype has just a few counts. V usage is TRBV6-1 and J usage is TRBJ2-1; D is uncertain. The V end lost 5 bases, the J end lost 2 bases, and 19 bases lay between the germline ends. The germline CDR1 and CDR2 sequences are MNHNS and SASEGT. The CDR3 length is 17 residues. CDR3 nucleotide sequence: TGTGCCAGCAGTCGGGTAAAGGAGTCCTCTCCCTACAATGAGCAGTTCTTC. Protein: CASSRVKESSPYNEQFF.

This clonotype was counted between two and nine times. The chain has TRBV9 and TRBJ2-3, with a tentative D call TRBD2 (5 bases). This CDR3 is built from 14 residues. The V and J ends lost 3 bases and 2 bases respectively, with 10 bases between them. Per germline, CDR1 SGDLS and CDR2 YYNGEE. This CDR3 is CASSARTDTDTQYF. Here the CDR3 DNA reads TGTGCCAGCAGCGCCCGGACTGACACAGATACGCAGTATTTT.

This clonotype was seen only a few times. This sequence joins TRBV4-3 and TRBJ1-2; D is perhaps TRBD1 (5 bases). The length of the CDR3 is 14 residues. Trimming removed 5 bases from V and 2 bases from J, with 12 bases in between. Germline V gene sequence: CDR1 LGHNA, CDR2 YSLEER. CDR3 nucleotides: TGCGCCAGCAGCGAGGGGACGGGGAACTATGGCTACACCTTC. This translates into CASSEGTGNYGYTF.

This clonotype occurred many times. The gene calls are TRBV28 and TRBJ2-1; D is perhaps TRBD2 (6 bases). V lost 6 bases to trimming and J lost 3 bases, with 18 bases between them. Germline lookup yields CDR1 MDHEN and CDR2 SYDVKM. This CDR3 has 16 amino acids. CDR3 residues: CASSGRGKSYYNEQFF. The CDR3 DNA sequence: TGTGCCAGCAGCGGCCGGGGGAAGAGCTACTACAATGAGCAGTTCTTC.

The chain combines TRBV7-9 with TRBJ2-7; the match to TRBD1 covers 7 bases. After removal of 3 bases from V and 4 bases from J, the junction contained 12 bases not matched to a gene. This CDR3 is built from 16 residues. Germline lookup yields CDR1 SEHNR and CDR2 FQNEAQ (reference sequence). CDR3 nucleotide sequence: TGTGCCAGCAGCTTGGGTACCGGACAGGCCCGGTACGAGCAGTACTTC. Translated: CASSLGTGQARYEQYF. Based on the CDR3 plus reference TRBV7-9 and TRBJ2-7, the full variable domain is DTGVSQNPRHKITKRGQNVTFRCDPISEHNRLYWYRQTLGQGPEFLTYFQNEAQLEKSRLLSDRFSAERPKGSFSTLEIQRTEQGDSAMYLCASSLGTGQARYEQYFGPGTRLTVT.

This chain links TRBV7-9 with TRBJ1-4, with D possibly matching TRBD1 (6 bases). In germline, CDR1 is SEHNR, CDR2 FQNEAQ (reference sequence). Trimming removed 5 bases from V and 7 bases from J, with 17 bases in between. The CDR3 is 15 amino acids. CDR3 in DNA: TGTGCCAGCAGCCCTCCGCAGGGGATGGGTGAAAAACTGTTTTTT. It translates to CASSPPQGMGEKLFF.

The CDR3 here is CASSLSSLYEQYF. The CDR3 DNA is TGTGCCAGCAGTTTATCCAGCCTCTACGAGCAGTACTTC. This chain connects TRBV28 to TRBJ2-7; D is ambiguous. The V gene's germline CDR1 is MDHEN and CDR2 SYDVKM. Trimming cost V 1 base and J 3 bases, with 7 bases left between them. This CDR3 is 13 amino acids long. Together with reference TRBV28 and TRBJ2-7, the CDR3 gives the full variable domain: DVKVTQSSRYLVKRTGEKVFLECVQDMDHENMFWYRQDPGLGLRLIYFSYDVKMKEKGDIPEGYSVSREKKERFSLILESASTNQTSMYLCASSLSSLYEQYFGPGTRLTVT.

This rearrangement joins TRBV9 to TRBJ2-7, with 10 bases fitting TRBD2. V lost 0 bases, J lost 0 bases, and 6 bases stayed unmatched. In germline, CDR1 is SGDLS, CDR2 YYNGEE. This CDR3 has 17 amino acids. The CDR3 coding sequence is TGTGCCAGCAGCGTAGGCCTAGCGGGAGACTCCTCCTACGAGCAGTACTTC. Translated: CASSVGLAGDSSYEQYF.